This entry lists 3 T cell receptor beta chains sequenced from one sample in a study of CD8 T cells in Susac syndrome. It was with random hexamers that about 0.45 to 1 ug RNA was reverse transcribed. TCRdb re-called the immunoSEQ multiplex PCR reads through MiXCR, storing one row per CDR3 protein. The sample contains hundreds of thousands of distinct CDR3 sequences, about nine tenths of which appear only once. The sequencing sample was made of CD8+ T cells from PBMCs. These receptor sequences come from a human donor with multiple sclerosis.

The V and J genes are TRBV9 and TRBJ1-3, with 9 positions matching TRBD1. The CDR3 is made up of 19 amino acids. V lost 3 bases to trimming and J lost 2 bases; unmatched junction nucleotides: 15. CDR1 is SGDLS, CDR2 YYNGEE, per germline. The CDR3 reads CASSATGGAGLAPGNTIYF. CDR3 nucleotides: TGTGCCAGCAGCGCCACAGGGGGCGCGGGTCTGGCTCCTGGAAACACCATATATTTT.

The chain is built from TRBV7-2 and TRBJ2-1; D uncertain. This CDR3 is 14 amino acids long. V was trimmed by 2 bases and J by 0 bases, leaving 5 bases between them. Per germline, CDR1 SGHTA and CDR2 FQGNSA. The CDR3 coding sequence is TGTGCCAGCAGCTTAATAGCCTCCTACAATGAGCAGTTCTTC. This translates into CASSLIASYNEQFF.

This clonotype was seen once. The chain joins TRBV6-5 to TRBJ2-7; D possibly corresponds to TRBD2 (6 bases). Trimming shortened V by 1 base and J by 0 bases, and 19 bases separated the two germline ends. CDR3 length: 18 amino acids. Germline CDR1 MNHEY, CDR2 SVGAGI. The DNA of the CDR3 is TGTGCCAGCAGTTACTACCCTGGTGGGGAGGCGAGCTCCTACGAGCAGTACTTC. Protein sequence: CASSYYPGGEASSYEQYF.